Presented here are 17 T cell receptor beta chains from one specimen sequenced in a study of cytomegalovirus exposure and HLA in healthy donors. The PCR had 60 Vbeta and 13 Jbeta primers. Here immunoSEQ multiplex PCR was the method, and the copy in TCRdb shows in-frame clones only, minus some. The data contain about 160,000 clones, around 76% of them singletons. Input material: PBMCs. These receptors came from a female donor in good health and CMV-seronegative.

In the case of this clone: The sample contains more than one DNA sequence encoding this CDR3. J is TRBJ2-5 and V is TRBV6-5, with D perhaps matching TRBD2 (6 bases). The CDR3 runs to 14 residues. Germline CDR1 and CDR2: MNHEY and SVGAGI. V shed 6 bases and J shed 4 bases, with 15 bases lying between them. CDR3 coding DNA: TGTGCCAGCAGCTACGGGAGTGGTGGAGAGACCCAGTACTTC. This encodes CASSYGSGGETQYF.

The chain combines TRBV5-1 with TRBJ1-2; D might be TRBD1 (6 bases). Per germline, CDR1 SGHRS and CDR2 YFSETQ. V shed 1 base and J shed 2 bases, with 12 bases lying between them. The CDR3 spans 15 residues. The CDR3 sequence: CASSLYFGQNYGYTF. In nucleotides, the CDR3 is TGCGCCAGCAGCTTGTATTTTGGACAGAACTATGGCTACACCTTC.

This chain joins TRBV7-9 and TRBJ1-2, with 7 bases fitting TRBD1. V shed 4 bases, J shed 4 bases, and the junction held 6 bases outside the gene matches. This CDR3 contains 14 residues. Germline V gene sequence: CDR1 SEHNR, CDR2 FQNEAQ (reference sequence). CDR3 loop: CASSWTGTVYGYTF. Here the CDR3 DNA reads TGTGCCAGCAGCTGGACGGGGACAGTCTATGGCTACACCTTC.

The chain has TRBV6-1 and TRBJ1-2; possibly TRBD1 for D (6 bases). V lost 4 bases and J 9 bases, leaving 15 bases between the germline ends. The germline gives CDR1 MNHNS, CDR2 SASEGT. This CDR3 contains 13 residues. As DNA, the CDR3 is TGTGCCAGCAGTGTCGGGGACACAGTCCGCTACACCTTC. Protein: CASSVGDTVRYTF.

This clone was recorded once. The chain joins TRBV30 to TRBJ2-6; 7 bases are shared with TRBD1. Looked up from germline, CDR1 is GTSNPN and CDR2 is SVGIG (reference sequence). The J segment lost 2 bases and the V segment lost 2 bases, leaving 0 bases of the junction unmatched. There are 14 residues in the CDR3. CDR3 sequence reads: CAWSTGAGANVLTF. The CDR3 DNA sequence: TGTGCCTGGAGTACAGGGGCTGGGGCCAACGTCCTGACTTTC.

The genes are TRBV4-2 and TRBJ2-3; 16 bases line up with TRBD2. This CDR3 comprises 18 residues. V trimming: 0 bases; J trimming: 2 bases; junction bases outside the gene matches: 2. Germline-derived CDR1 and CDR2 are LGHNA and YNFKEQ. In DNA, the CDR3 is TGTGCCAGCAGCCAAGAGGGACTAGCGGGAGGGGACACAGATACGCAGTATTTT. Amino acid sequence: CASSQEGLAGGDTDTQYF.

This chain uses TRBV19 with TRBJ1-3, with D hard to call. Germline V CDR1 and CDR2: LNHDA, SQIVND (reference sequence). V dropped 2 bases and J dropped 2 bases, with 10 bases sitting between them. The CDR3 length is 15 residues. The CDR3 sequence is CASSIRGGTGNTIYF. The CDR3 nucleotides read TGTGCCAGTAGTATACGGGGTGGCACTGGAAACACCATATATTTT.

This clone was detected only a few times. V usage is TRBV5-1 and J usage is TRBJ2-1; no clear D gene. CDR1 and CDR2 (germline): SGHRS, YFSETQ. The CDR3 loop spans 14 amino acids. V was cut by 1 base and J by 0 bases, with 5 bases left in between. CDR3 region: CASSLQVSYNEQFF. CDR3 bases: TGCGCCAGCAGCTTGCAGGTCTCCTACAATGAGCAGTTCTTC.

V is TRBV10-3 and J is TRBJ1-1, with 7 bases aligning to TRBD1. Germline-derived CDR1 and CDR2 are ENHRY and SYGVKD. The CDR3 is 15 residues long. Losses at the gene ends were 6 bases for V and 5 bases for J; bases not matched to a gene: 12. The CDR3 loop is CAISEPPAGGTEAFF. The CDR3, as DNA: TGTGCCATCAGCGAACCCCCCGCAGGGGGGACTGAAGCTTTCTTT.

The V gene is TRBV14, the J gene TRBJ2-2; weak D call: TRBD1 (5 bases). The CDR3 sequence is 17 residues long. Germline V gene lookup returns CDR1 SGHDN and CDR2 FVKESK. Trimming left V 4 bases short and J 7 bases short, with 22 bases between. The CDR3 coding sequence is TGTGCCAGCAGCCGCCGCGTGACAGTTCAGGGTAGCGGGGAGCTGTTTTTT. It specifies CASSRRVTVQGSGELFF.

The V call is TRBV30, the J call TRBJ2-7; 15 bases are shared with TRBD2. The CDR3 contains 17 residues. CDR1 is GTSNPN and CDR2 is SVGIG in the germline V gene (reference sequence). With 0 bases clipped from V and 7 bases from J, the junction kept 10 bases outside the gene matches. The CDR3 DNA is TGTGCCTGGAGTGTACGTTGGACTAGCGGGAGGGCCGATGAGCAGTACTTC. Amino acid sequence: CAWSVRWTSGRADEQYF.

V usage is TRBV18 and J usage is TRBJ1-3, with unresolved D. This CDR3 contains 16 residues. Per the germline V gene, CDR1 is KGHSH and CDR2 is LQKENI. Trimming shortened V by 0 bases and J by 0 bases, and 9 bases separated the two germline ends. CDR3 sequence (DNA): TGTGCCAGCTCACCACCGCGGCGTAACTCTGGAAACACCATATATTTT. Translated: CASSPPRRNSGNTIYF.

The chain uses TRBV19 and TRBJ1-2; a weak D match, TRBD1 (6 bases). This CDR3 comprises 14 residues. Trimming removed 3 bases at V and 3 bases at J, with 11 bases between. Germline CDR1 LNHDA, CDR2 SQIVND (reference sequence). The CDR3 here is CASSIQGGYYGYTF. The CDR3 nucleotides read TGTGCCAGTAGTATCCAAGGGGGATACTATGGCTACACCTTC. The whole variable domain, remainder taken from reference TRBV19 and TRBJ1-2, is DGGITQSPKYLFRKEGQNVTLSCEQNLNHDAMYWYRQDPGQGLRLIYYSQIVNDFQKGDIAEGYSVSREKKESFPLTVTSAQKNPTAFYLCASSIQGGYYGYTFGSGTRLTVV.

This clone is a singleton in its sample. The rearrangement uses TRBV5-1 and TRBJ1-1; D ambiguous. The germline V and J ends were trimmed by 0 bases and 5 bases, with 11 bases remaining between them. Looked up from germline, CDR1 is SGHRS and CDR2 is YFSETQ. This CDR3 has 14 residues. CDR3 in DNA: TGCGCCAGCAGCTTGGATTCGGGGTTGACTGAAGCTTTCTTT. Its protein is CASSLDSGLTEAFF.

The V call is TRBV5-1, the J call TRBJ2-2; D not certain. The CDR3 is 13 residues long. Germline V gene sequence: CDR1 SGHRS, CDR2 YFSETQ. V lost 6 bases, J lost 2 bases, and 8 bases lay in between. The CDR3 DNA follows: TGCGCCAGCACGCGAGCCAACACCGGGGAGCTGTTTTTT. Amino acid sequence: CASTRANTGELFF.

The CDR3 sequence is CASLVLAGTDEQYF. CDR3 sequence (DNA): TGTGCCAGCCTAGTACTAGCGGGAACGGACGAGCAGTACTTC. V and J are TRBV2 and TRBJ2-7; 10 bases align to TRBD2. Germline V gene data show CDR1 as SNHLY and CDR2 as FYNNEI. V trimming: 8 bases; J trimming: 5 bases; junction bases outside the gene matches: 9. CDR3 length: 14 amino acids.

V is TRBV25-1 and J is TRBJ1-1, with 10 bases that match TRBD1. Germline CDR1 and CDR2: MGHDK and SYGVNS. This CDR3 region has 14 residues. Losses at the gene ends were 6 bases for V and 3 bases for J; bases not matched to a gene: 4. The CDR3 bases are TGTGCCAGCAGAGCGACAGGGGGCCACACTGAAGCTTTCTTT. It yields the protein CASRATGGHTEAFF.